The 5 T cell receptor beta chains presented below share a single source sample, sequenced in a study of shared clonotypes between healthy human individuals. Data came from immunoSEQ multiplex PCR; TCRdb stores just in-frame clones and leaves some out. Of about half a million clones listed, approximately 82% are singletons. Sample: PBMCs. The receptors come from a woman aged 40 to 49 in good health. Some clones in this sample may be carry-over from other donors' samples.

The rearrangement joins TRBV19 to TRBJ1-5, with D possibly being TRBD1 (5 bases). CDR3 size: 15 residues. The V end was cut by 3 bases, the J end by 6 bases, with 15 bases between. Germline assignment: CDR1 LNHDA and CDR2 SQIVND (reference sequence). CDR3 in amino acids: CASSITQGGPQPQHF. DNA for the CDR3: TGTGCCAGTAGTATCACGCAGGGTGGCCCTCAGCCCCAGCATTTT.

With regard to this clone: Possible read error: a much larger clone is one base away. The CDR3 nucleotides read TGTGCCAGCAGCTTAGACGGGAGGCAAGAGACCCAGTACTTC. Protein sequence: CASSLDGRQETQYF. The chain is built from TRBV7-3 and TRBJ2-5; 7 nucleotides agree with TRBD2. The CDR3 consists of 14 residues. CDR1 is SGHTA, CDR2 FQGTGA, per germline. V was pared by 2 bases and J by 2 bases, with 2 bases of the junction left unmatched. Filled out from reference TRBV7-3 and TRBJ2-5, the complete variable domain reads GAGVSQTPSNKVTEKGKYVELRCDPISGHTALYWYRQSLGQGPEFLIYFQGTGAADDSGLPNDRFFAVRPEGSVSTLKIQRTERGDSAVYLCASSLDGRQETQYFGPGTRLLVL.

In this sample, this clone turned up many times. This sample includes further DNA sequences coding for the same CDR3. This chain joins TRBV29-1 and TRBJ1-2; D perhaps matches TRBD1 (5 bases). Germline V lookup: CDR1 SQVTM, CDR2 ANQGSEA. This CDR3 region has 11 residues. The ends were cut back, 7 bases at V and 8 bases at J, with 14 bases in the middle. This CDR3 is CSAPAWGGYTF. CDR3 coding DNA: TGCAGCGCTCCAGCATGGGGCGGCTACACCTTC.

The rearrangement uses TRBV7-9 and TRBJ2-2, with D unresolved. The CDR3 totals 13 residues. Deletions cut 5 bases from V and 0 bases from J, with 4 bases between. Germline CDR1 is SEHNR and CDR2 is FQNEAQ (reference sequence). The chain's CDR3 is CASSIANTGELFF. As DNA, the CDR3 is TGTGCCAGCAGCATCGCGAACACCGGGGAGCTGTTTTTT.

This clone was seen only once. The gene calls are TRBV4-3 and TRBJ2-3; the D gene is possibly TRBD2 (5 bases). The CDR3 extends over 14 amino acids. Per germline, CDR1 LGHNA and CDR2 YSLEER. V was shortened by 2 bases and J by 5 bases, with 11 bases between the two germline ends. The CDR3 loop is CASSQNPREDTQYF. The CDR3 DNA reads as TGCGCCAGCAGCCAAAACCCCCGGGAAGATACGCAGTATTTT.